The 10 T cell receptor beta chains reported below all come from one sample, sequenced in a study of identical twins. TCRdb analysed the 5' RACE reads with MiXCR anew, one entry per CDR3 protein. This sample has hundreds of thousands of distinct CDR3 sequences; approximately 21% occur once, and the top ten carry 4% to 5.5%. These data also featured in a second study, about T cells expressing NK-cell markers.

The source material was PBMCs. The origin of the receptors is a woman in her late teens or twenties in good health.

The table lists this clonotype with a few counts. The rearrangement joins TRBV2 to TRBJ1-5; TRBD1 is a possible D gene (5 bases). In germline, CDR1 is SNHLY, CDR2 FYNNEI. This CDR3 contains 14 residues. V was pared by 6 bases and J by 0 bases, with 9 bases between. The CDR3: CASSTGGSNQPQHF. CDR3 sequence (DNA): TGTGCCAGCAGCACCGGGGGTAGCAATCAGCCCCAGCATTTT.

The rearrangement links TRBV29-1 to TRBJ2-1; D call uncertain. The V gene lost 2 bases and the J gene lost 0 bases, with 11 bases spanning the gap. Germline CDR1 SQVTM, CDR2 ANQGSEA. This CDR3 spans 15 amino acids. This chain's CDR3 is CSVESSSSSYNEQFF. CDR3 nucleotide sequence: TGCAGCGTTGAATCCTCGTCGAGCTCCTACAATGAGCAGTTCTTC.

The rearrangement joins TRBV7-3 to TRBJ2-1; D is perhaps TRBD2 (5 bases). V lost 5 bases and J lost 8, with 13 bases in between. CDR3 length: 13 residues. Germline V gene sequence: CDR1 SGHTA, CDR2 FQGTGA. In nucleotides, the CDR3 is TGTGCCAGCAGCCTGGCGGACGGGGATGAGCAGTTCTTC. Its translation is CASSLADGDEQFF. Based on the CDR3 plus reference TRBV7-3 and TRBJ2-1, the full variable domain is GAGVSQTPSNKVTEKGKYVELRCDPISGHTALYWYRQSLGQGPEFLIYFQGTGAADDSGLPNDRFFAVRPEGSVSTLKIQRTERGDSAVYLCASSLADGDEQFFGPGTRLTVL.

This sequence joins TRBV20-1 and TRBJ2-2, with 7 bases that match TRBD2. The CDR3 contains 14 residues. Germline trimming cut 3 bases from V and 3 bases from J; bases unmatched to any gene: 4. Germline loops: CDR1 DFQATT, CDR2 SNEGSKA (reference sequence). DNA of the CDR3: TGCAGTGCTAGCGGCGGGGGAGACACCGGGGAGCTGTTTTTT. The encoded protein is CSASGGGDTGELFF.

The chain joins TRBV7-8 to TRBJ2-5; D unresolved. The germline gives CDR1 SGHVS, CDR2 FQNEAQ. The CDR3 length is 12 residues. V gave up 1 base and J gave up 10 bases, with 10 bases separating them. The DNA of the CDR3 is TGTGCCAGCAGCTTAGGGTCGGTCGGCCAGTACTTC. Translating it yields CASSLGSVGQYF.

This clonotype was counted a few times. The chain uses TRBV6-5 and TRBJ2-4; TRBD2 aligns across 11 bases. CDR1 and CDR2 from the germline V gene are MNHEY and SVGAGI. V trimming: 4 bases; J trimming: 3 bases; junction bases outside the gene matches: 14. The CDR3 spans 19 residues. The CDR3 sequence is CASSSSSLAGGSGKNIQYF. The CDR3 region has the DNA TGTGCCAGCAGTTCAAGCAGTTTAGCGGGAGGGTCAGGCAAAAACATTCAGTACTTC.

The sample holds many counts of this clonotype. CDR3 in DNA: TGCAGTGCTAGGGACCTCTCGGGGGTTTCACCCCTCCACTTT. Encoded protein: CSARDLSGVSPLHF. This chain links TRBV20-1 with TRBJ1-6; tentatively, D is TRBD1 (5 bases). Germline CDR1 and CDR2: DFQATT and SNEGSKA (reference sequence). The CDR3 is 14 residues long. Trimming pared 3 bases from V and 9 bases from J, leaving 15 bases between.

This clonotype has more than one count but fewer than ten. This sequence joins TRBV7-6 and TRBJ2-5; a weak D match, TRBD1 (6 bases). This CDR3 is built from 16 residues. V was pared by 2 bases and J by 4 bases, with 17 bases between. Germline assignment: CDR1 SGHVS and CDR2 FNYEAQ. The CDR3 sequence is CASSLHSGHPRETQYF. In DNA form, the CDR3 reads TGTGCCAGCAGCTTACATTCGGGACATCCCCGAGAGACCCAGTACTTC.

This clonotype has just a few counts. The chain couples TRBV27 to TRBJ2-7; D not resolved. The V end lost 2 bases, the J end lost 6 bases, and 8 bases lay between the germline ends. Germline lookup yields CDR1 MNHEY and CDR2 SMNVEV (reference sequence). There are 12 residues in the CDR3. Written as DNA, the CDR3 is TGTGCCAGCAGTTTAATGGGTCGCGAGCAGTACTTC. This encodes CASSLMGREQYF.

This rearrangement joins TRBV7-9 to TRBJ2-3; maybe TRBD2 (5 bases). The germline CDR1 and CDR2 sequences are SEHNR and FQNEAQ (reference sequence). The CDR3 loop spans 16 amino acids. V was trimmed by 5 bases and J by 0 bases, leaving 15 bases between them. DNA of the CDR3: TGTGCCAGCAGCGGCCTGGGAGTAGCGAGCACAGATACGCAGTATTTT. It is translated as CASSGLGVASTDTQYF. Full variable domain (rest looked up from reference TRBV7-9 and TRBJ2-3): DTGVSQNPRHKITKRGQNVTFRCDPISEHNRLYWYRQTLGQGPEFLTYFQNEAQLEKSRLLSDRFSAERPKGSFSTLEIQRTEQGDSAMYLCASSGLGVASTDTQYFGPGTRLTVL.